This T cell receptor (beta chain) was obtained from a study of T cell responses to AZD1222 COVID-19 vaccine. Libraries were prepared by immunoSEQ multiplex PCR; TCRdb keeps only in-frame clonotypes and omits some of them. The sample includes some 170,000 clones, 85% to 95% seen only once; the top ten take 0.7% to 0.9%. The material sequenced was peripheral blood, taken on day 0 of AZD1222 vaccination. The source of this sequence is an adult in good health.

The CDR3 here is CASKYSSGETQYF. The CDR3 DNA is TGTGCCAGCAAGTACTCCTCCGGGGAGACCCAGTACTTC. The J gene is TRBJ2-5, the V gene TRBV2; D gene uncertain. V dropped 7 bases and J dropped 5 bases, with 14 bases sitting between them. This CDR3 contains 13 residues. Germline CDR1 SNHLY, CDR2 FYNNEI.